A single sample is the source of the 11 T cell receptor beta chains below, sequenced in a study of blood T cell repertoires in COVID-19. Assay used: immunoSEQ multiplex PCR; TCRdb lists only in-frame clones, some missing. This table holds 80,000 or so clones, 80% to 90% found once. Sequencing was carried out using peripheral blood. Receptor source: a woman older than 75 with acute or convalescent COVID-19.

CDR3 amino acids: CASSYPLTGYEQYF. CDR3 sequence (DNA): TGTGCCAGCAGTTACCCACTTACCGGCTACGAGCAGTACTTC. The gene calls are TRBV6-2 or TRBV6-3 and TRBJ2-7; D unclear. The germline CDR1 and CDR2 sequences are MNHEY and SVGEGT. CDR3 length equals 14 residues. Trimming removed 2 bases at V and 3 bases at J, with 11 bases between.

V is TRBV29-1 and J is TRBJ1-2, with D unclear. The CDR3 has 13 residues. V was trimmed by 5 bases and J by 0 bases, leaving 10 bases between them. In germline, CDR1 is SQVTM, CDR2 ANQGSEA. The CDR3 loop reads CSVNSRSNYGYTF. CDR3 coding DNA: TGCAGCGTTAACAGCCGTTCTAACTATGGCTACACCTTC.

The rearrangement uses TRBV4-3 and TRBJ2-2, with no clear D. Looked up from germline, CDR1 is LGHNA and CDR2 is YSLEER. V dropped 3 bases and J dropped 4 bases, with 9 bases sitting between them. The CDR3 covers 14 residues. As DNA, the CDR3 is TGCGCCAGCAGCCACCCTACAGCCACCGGGGAGCTGTTTTTT. Translated: CASSHPTATGELFF.

This rearrangement joins TRBV11-2 to TRBJ2-2; D perhaps matches TRBD1 (6 bases). From germline, CDR1 is SGHAT and CDR2 FQNNGV. The CDR3 is 14 residues long. V dropped 1 base and J dropped 5 bases, with 8 bases sitting between them. The CDR3 loop reads CASSLVRGTGELFF. The CDR3 DNA sequence: TGTGCCAGCAGCTTAGTAAGGGGGACCGGGGAGCTGTTTTTT.

This clone was counted a single time. V usage is TRBV7-9 and J usage is TRBJ2-7; a weak D match, TRBD1 (6 bases). This CDR3 spans 15 amino acids. Germline V gene data show CDR1 as SEHNR and CDR2 as FQNEAQ (reference sequence). Trimming left V 4 bases short and J 7 bases short, with 20 bases between. CDR3 nucleotide sequence: TGTGCCAGCAGCTCCGAAGGCAGGGGATTTGGGGAGCAGTACTTC. This sequence encodes CASSSEGRGFGEQYF.

This rearrangement joins TRBV4-1 to TRBJ1-5, with D tentatively TRBD1 (6 bases). V dropped 2 bases and J dropped 6 bases, with 17 bases sitting between them. The CDR3 extends over 16 amino acids. From germline, CDR1 is MGHRA and CDR2 YSYEKL. CDR3 DNA: TGCGCCAGCAGCCAATGGGCAGGGGAGAAAGGTCAGCCCCAGCATTTT. Its protein is CASSQWAGEKGQPQHF.

The chain uses TRBV6-2 or TRBV6-3 and TRBJ2-2; maybe TRBD1 (6 bases). There are 15 residues in the CDR3. V lost 5 bases and J lost 3, with 13 bases in between. Per germline, CDR1 MNHEY and CDR2 SVGEGT. The CDR3 spells CASSARPGDTGELFF. As DNA, the CDR3 is TGTGCCAGCAGTGCCCGTCCAGGGGACACCGGGGAGCTGTTTTTT.

The rearrangement uses TRBV7-2 and TRBJ2-5, with a tentative D call TRBD1 (6 bases). Deletions cut 1 base from V and 5 bases from J, with 11 bases between. There are 14 residues in the CDR3. CDR1 and CDR2 (germline): SGHTA, FQGNSA. CDR3 in amino acids: CASSLGGPRETQYF. CDR3 DNA: TGTGCCAGCAGCTTAGGGGGGCCCAGGGAGACCCAGTACTTC.

This sequence joins TRBV24-1 and TRBJ1-4, with D tentatively TRBD1 (6 bases). V was pared by 7 bases and J by 6 bases, with 29 bases between. This CDR3 is 19 amino acids long. Germline V gene lookup returns CDR1 KGHDR and CDR2 SFDVKD. CDR3: CATREESQPQGSADEKLFF. Written as DNA, the CDR3 is TGTGCCACCAGAGAAGAATCTCAGCCCCAGGGGTCGGCTGATGAAAAACTGTTTTTT.

The chain joins TRBV18 to TRBJ1-6; 9 nucleotides align to TRBD1. With V trimmed by 2 bases and J by 9 bases, 8 bases remained unmatched. CDR3 length equals 16 residues. CDR1 KGHSH and CDR2 LQKENI come from the germline V gene. CDR3 sequence reads: CASSPETGGSGSPLHF. For the CDR3, the DNA is TGTGCCAGCTCACCAGAGACAGGGGGTAGCGGTTCACCCCTCCACTTT.

V gene TRBV6-5 combines with J gene TRBJ1-4; the D is unclear. The CDR3 contains 15 residues. Germline loops: CDR1 MNHEY, CDR2 SVGAGI. V dropped 6 bases and J dropped 4 bases, with 15 bases sitting between them. CDR3 nucleotide sequence: TGTGCCAGCAGCGGAGTCCCGAAATTTAATGAAAAACTGTTTTTT. As protein: CASSGVPKFNEKLFF.